Below, 12 T cell receptor beta chains from the same sample are listed, as sequenced in a study of control samples from healthy donors and cancer patients. Sequencing was performed with immunoSEQ multiplex PCR; in TCRdb, only in-frame clones are kept and a portion is missing. Here the sample spans roughly 48,000 clones, approximately 89% being singletons. The sample consisted of PBMCs. These receptors all stem from a woman in her thirties or forties with head and neck cancer.

This clone was seen once. Other DNA sequences in this specimen translate into the identical CDR3. The chain carries TRBV18 and TRBJ2-7; possible D gene TRBD1, 6 bases. Germline loops: CDR1 KGHSH, CDR2 LQKENI. V was shortened by 2 bases and J by 2 bases, with 7 bases between the two germline ends. This CDR3 contains 13 residues. The CDR3 sequence: CASSPGQTYEQYF. The CDR3, as DNA: TGTGCCAGCTCACCAGGACAGACCTACGAGCAGTACTTC.

CDR3 DNA: TGTGCCAGCAGCGTAGCCGTCATGAATTCACCCCTCCACTTT. This gives the protein CASSVAVMNSPLHF. The V call is TRBV9, the J call TRBJ1-6; D is uncertain. Germline loops: CDR1 SGDLS, CDR2 YYNGEE. V shed 0 bases and J shed 7 bases, with 8 bases lying between them. The CDR3 has 14 residues.

The CDR3 DNA sequence: TGTGCCAGCAGCCCGACTCCGGGACAGCTTACCTACGAGCAGTACTTC. It yields the protein CASSPTPGQLTYEQYF. The chain recombines TRBV7-9 with TRBJ2-7; 7 positions agree with TRBD1. This CDR3 has 16 amino acids. CDR1 SEHNR and CDR2 FQNEAQ come from the germline V gene (reference sequence). With 5 bases clipped from V and 2 bases from J, the junction kept 12 bases outside the gene matches.

The rearrangement joins TRBV28 to TRBJ2-7, with a possible D match to TRBD2 (5 bases). CDR1 is MDHEN and CDR2 is SYDVKM in the germline V gene. Trimming shortened V by 10 bases and J by 0 bases, and 25 bases separated the two germline ends. The CDR3 length is 17 residues. The CDR3 spells CATTVSGRGLSSYEQYF. CDR3 nucleotide sequence: TGTGCCACTACGGTAAGCGGCCGTGGACTGAGCTCCTACGAGCAGTACTTC.

V is TRBV2 and J is TRBJ1-2, with D possibly being TRBD1 (6 bases). Trimming took off 7 bases at V and 5 bases at J, with 11 bases between the two ends. CDR1 SNHLY and CDR2 FYNNEI come from the germline V gene. The CDR3 loop spans 12 amino acids. This CDR3 reads CASKDSGYGYTF. DNA for the CDR3: TGTGCCAGCAAGGACAGCGGATATGGCTACACCTTC.

This clone was detected only once. V gene TRBV30 combines with J gene TRBJ2-5, with D maybe TRBD2 (5 bases). The V gene's germline CDR1 is GTSNPN and CDR2 SVGIG (reference sequence). CDR3 length equals 15 residues. V lost 5 bases to trimming and J lost 2 bases, with 18 bases between them. The CDR3 DNA sequence: TGTGCCTGGGACCAAAGTCTCTCGGGGCAAGAGACCCAGTACTTC. Translating it yields CAWDQSLSGQETQYF.

V and J are TRBV6-4 and TRBJ2-7, with D hard to call. Trimming removed 3 bases from V and 2 bases from J, with 14 bases in between. Germline V lookup: CDR1 MRHNA, CDR2 SNTAGT. The CDR3 contains 15 residues. Written as DNA, the CDR3 is TGTGCCAGCAGTGAGGACCTTACAGATCCCTACGAGCAGTACTTC. Residues: CASSEDLTDPYEQYF.

This chain links TRBV27 with TRBJ1-5; no reliable D call. The germline gives CDR1 MNHEY, CDR2 SMNVEV (reference sequence). Trimming took 5 bases from V and 4 from J, leaving 21 bases between them. The CDR3 has 17 residues. CDR3 in amino acids: CASSHRGGRGLNQPQHF. The CDR3 coding sequence is TGTGCCAGCAGTCACCGGGGAGGCCGGGGTCTTAATCAGCCCCAGCATTTT.

This chain joins TRBV29-1 and TRBJ2-3; the D gene is possibly TRBD1 (5 bases). The V end was cut by 7 bases, the J end by 1 base, with 6 bases between. This CDR3 region has 11 residues. The germline V gene has CDR1 SQVTM and CDR2 ANQGSEA. The CDR3 coding sequence is TGCAGCGGACAGCGCACAGATACGCAGTATTTT. It specifies CSGQRTDTQYF.

This clone was recorded only once. This chain joins TRBV6-1 and TRBJ2-1, with D perhaps assigned TRBD1 or TRBD2 (6 bases each). The CDR3 length is 18 residues. The V end was cut by 3 bases, the J end by 12 bases, with 30 bases between. From germline, CDR1 is MNHNS and CDR2 SASEGT. CDR3 DNA: TGTGCCAGCAGTGACGTAATGGGGGGCCCTCTCCTTACAATGGGGCAGTTCTTC. It encodes CASSDVMGGPLLTMGQFF.

This rearrangement joins TRBV27 to TRBJ2-7; the D is unclear. CDR1 MNHEY and CDR2 SMNVEV come from the germline V gene (reference sequence). The CDR3 is made up of 16 amino acids. V was cut by 5 bases and J by 0 bases, with 17 bases left in between. CDR3 sequence reads: CASSLRHRRSSYEQYF. CDR3 bases: TGTGCCAGCAGTCTTAGACACCGCAGGAGCTCCTACGAGCAGTACTTC.

This chain joins TRBV20-1 and TRBJ2-7; a possible D gene is TRBD2 (5 bases). Germline-derived CDR1 and CDR2 are DFQATT and SNEGSKA (reference sequence). V gave up 3 bases and J gave up 0 bases, with 6 bases separating them. The CDR3 length is 12 residues. The CDR3 DNA sequence: TGCAGTGCTAGTAGCGACTCCTACGAGCAGTACTTC. Amino acid sequence: CSASSDSYEQYF.